This T cell receptor (beta chain) was obtained from a study of cytotoxic CD8 clonotypes in ibrutinib-treated CLL. The count of this clone is one. Method: immunoSEQ multiplex PCR; TCRdb's copy keeps in-frame clones and lacks some. The sample carries some 14,000 clones, more than 60% recorded once. Between the trimmed V and J ends, which lost 7 bases and 2 bases, there was a span of 6 bases. CDR1 and CDR2 (germline): ENHRY, SYGVKD. This CDR3 is built from 13 residues. The receptor was derived from a human donor with chronic lymphocytic leukemia. Specimen: PBMCs, collected before ibrutinib treatment. This chain uses TRBV10-3 with TRBJ2-6, with D unresolved. The CDR3 region has the DNA TGTGCCATCACGGAAGCTGGGGCCAACGTCCTGACTTTC. It translates to CAITEAGANVLTF.